This T cell receptor (beta chain) comes out of a study of shared clonotypes between healthy human individuals. Overall study results and limits: The donor pool, a small one, limited the genetic and exposure-history diversity represented. An expected dependence of interdonor clonotype sharing on sequencing depth was noted. Generally, naive subsets came out with larger estimated richness than memory subsets.

The CDR3 loop spans 16 amino acids. CDR1 and CDR2 from the germline V gene are MNHNS and SASEGT. V dropped 1 base and J dropped 3; count of bases not matched to a gene: 5. The data were produced by immunoSEQ multiplex PCR, yet TCRdb's version contains in-frame clones alone and is incomplete. The table lists over 700,000 clones, 72% of them singletons. Comments on this clone: Its antigen is not identified.

What was sequenced was memory CD4+ T cells sorted from blood. Subset here: CD45RA-negative fraction. The chain links TRBV6-1 to TRBJ2-7, with 11 bases lining up with TRBD2. This sequence was found in a woman in her 30s in good health. This chain's CDR3 is CASSEGLAGLGYEQYF. The CDR3, as DNA: TGTGCCAGCAGTGAAGGACTAGCGGGGCTTGGCTACGAGCAGTACTTC.